Listed here are 22 T cell receptor beta chains from one sample, sequenced in a study of cytomegalovirus exposure and HLA in healthy donors. Amplification used 60 Vbeta primers and 13 Jbeta primers. The data were produced by immunoSEQ multiplex PCR, yet TCRdb's version contains in-frame clones alone and is incomplete. This sample yields 180,000 or so clones, of which roughly 79% are seen a single time; about 14% belongs to the top ten. The sequenced sample was PBMCs. These TCRs come from a man aged 50-60 years in good health and CMV-seropositive.

A word on this clone: In the same sample, other DNA sequences code for this CDR3. The V gene is TRBV4-3, the J gene TRBJ2-5, with D possibly TRBD2 on 5 matching bases. V was clipped by 0 bases and J by 4 bases, with 24 bases between them. Per germline, CDR1 LGHNA and CDR2 YSLEER. There are 19 residues in the CDR3. This CDR3 is CASSQESYSGPTAGETQYF. For the CDR3, the DNA is TGCGCCAGCAGCCAAGAAAGCTACAGCGGTCCTACGGCAGGAGAGACCCAGTACTTC.

This chain joins TRBV28 and TRBJ2-3; TRBD1 matches 7 bases. V gave up 5 bases and J gave up 0 bases; unmatched junction bases: 5. The CDR3 consists of 15 residues. Germline assignment: CDR1 MDHEN and CDR2 SYDVKM. In nucleotides, the CDR3 is TGTGCCAGCAGTCTAGGGGGCGTAAGCACAGATACGCAGTATTTT. It encodes CASSLGGVSTDTQYF.

The chain uses TRBV30 and TRBJ1-6; no definite D call. Germline V gene data show CDR1 as GTSNPN and CDR2 as SVGIG (reference sequence). This CDR3 contains 14 residues. Trimming removed 5 bases at V and 6 bases at J, with 14 bases between. The CDR3 sequence is CAWSRAKGNSPLHF. The CDR3 DNA sequence: TGTGCCTGGTCGAGGGCCAAGGGTAATTCACCCCTCCACTTT.

The sample holds one count of this clone. The gene calls are TRBV5-6 and TRBJ2-7; 8 nucleotides agree with TRBD2. Germline V lookup: CDR1 SGHDT, CDR2 YYEEEE. The CDR3 has 13 residues. The trim removed 6 bases at V and 4 bases at J, leaving 6 bases unmatched. The CDR3 loop is CASTGLVTYEQYF. CDR3 nucleotides: TGTGCCAGCACGGGACTAGTCACTTACGAGCAGTACTTC.

For the CDR3, the DNA is TGTGCCTGGAGCGGACAGGAAGCTTTCTTT. Protein: CAWSGQEAFF. This chain joins TRBV30 and TRBJ1-1, with TRBD1 as a possible D gene (6 bases). Germline V gene sequence: CDR1 GTSNPN, CDR2 SVGIG (reference sequence). The V end lost 3 bases, the J end lost 8 bases, and 7 bases lay between the germline ends. The length of the CDR3 is 10 residues.

The chain recombines TRBV5-6 with TRBJ1-2, with a possible D match to TRBD1 (5 bases). CDR1 and CDR2 from the germline V gene are SGHDT and YYEEEE. V lost 4 bases and J lost 8, with 15 bases in between. The CDR3 is 13 amino acids. Written as DNA, the CDR3 is TGTGCCAGCAGCCTACGTCAGGGCGAGGGCTACACCTTC. Amino acids: CASSLRQGEGYTF.

The gene calls are TRBV30 and TRBJ1-2; no clear D gene. With 3 bases removed from V and 8 bases from J, the gap between germline ends came to 13 bases. Germline V gene lookup returns CDR1 GTSNPN and CDR2 SVGIG (reference sequence). This CDR3 is 12 amino acids long. This CDR3 reads CAWRFSEGGYTF. CDR3 bases: TGTGCCTGGAGGTTCAGTGAGGGCGGCTACACCTTC.

J is TRBJ1-4 and V is TRBV5-8; perhaps TRBD1 as D (5 bases). The CDR3 runs to 17 residues. Trimming stripped 1 base from V and 0 bases from J, with 13 bases between. Germline values: CDR1 SGHTS, CDR2 YDEGEE. CDR3 amino acids: CASSLFARTTTNEKLFF. As DNA, the CDR3 is TGTGCCAGCAGCTTGTTTGCGAGGACAACAACTAATGAAAAACTGTTTTTT.

V gene TRBV19 combines with J gene TRBJ2-6; 8 positions agree with TRBD1. The V gene end was trimmed by 5 bases and the J gene end by 9 bases; junction bases not matched to a gene: 12. Germline CDR1 reads LNHDA; CDR2 reads SQIVND (reference sequence). This CDR3 spans 16 amino acids. CDR3 DNA: TGTGCCAGTAGTCCAAGCACAGGGGGGTGGGGCAACGTCCTGACTTTC. Translated, it gives CASSPSTGGWGNVLTF.

This clone was found a few times. The J gene is TRBJ2-3, the V gene TRBV28; TRBD2 matches 9 bases. The ends lost 2 bases at V and 6 bases at J; junction bases unmatched: 9. The CDR3 has 16 amino acids. The germline V gene encodes CDR1 MDHEN and CDR2 SYDVKM. CDR3 sequence (DNA): TGTGCCAGCAGTTTAGGCGGGGGGGCCCGGTTGGATACGCAGTATTTT. Translated, it gives CASSLGGGARLDTQYF.

The gene calls are TRBV5-6 and TRBJ2-5, with 7 bases aligning to TRBD1. V lost 0 bases, J lost 13 bases, and 12 bases stayed unmatched. The germline V gene has CDR1 SGHDT and CDR2 YYEEEE. CDR3 length equals 14 residues. DNA of the CDR3: TGTGCCAGCAGCTTGGGGACAGGCCCCGTATTTTGGTACTTC. It specifies CASSLGTGPVFWYF.

This clone is a singleton in its sample. This chain uses TRBV28 with TRBJ1-5; 7 bases map to TRBD1. The CDR3 runs 15 residues. J was trimmed by 0 bases and V by 4 bases; bases with no gene match: 3. The V gene's germline CDR1 is MDHEN and CDR2 SYDVKM. The CDR3 here is CASSSQGLSNQPQHF. The DNA of the CDR3 is TGTGCCAGCAGTTCACAGGGGCTTAGCAATCAGCCCCAGCATTTT.

CDR3 in amino acids: CASSESRNTEAFF. The CDR3 DNA follows: TGTGCCAGCAGTGAATCGCGGAACACTGAAGCTTTCTTT. The gene calls are TRBV2 and TRBJ1-1; D unclear. The V gene's germline CDR1 is SNHLY and CDR2 FYNNEI. V lost 2 bases and J lost 1, with 5 bases in between. This CDR3 is built from 13 residues.

This clone was found many times. This chain links TRBV5-1 with TRBJ2-6, with D tentatively TRBD1 (6 bases). The CDR3 extends over 14 amino acids. Germline V gene sequence: CDR1 SGHRS, CDR2 YFSETQ. Trimming stripped 8 bases from V and 4 bases from J, with 13 bases between. In DNA, the CDR3 is TGCGCCAGTTCCGGGACACCAGGGGCCAACGTCCTGACTTTC. This translates into CASSGTPGANVLTF.

DNA for the CDR3: TGTGCCAGCACCATAGACAGGGGTGGGTACAATGAGCAGTTCTTC. Amino acid sequence: CASTIDRGGYNEQFF. The chain combines TRBV5-4 with TRBJ2-1, with 8 nucleotides matching TRBD1. The CDR3 is made up of 15 amino acids. Germline V gene sequence: CDR1 SGHNT, CDR2 YYREEE (reference sequence). With 6 bases clipped from V and 4 bases from J, the junction kept 9 bases outside the gene matches.

The CDR3 spells CASSEPSNYGGLTGELFF. CDR3 in DNA: TGTGCCAGCAGTGAACCCTCAAACTACGGGGGTTTAACCGGGGAGCTGTTTTTT. The rearrangement links TRBV2 to TRBJ2-2; a weak D match, TRBD2 (6 bases). V lost 2 bases, J lost 5 bases, and 21 bases lay in between. CDR1 and CDR2 from the germline V gene are SNHLY and FYNNEI. The CDR3 runs to 18 residues. Complete variable domain (other parts from reference TRBV2 and TRBJ2-2): EPEVTQTPSHQVTQMGQEVILRCVPISNHLYFYWYRQILGQKVEFLVSFYNNEISEKSEIFDDQFSVERPDGSNFTLKIRSTKLEDSAMYFCASSEPSNYGGLTGELFFGEGSRLTVL.

The chain combines TRBV18 with TRBJ2-2; no clear D. This CDR3 has 12 residues. Deletions cut 4 bases from V and 4 bases from J, with 4 bases between. The germline V gene encodes CDR1 KGHSH and CDR2 LQKENI. DNA for the CDR3: TGTGCCAGCTCACTAATCACCGGGGAGCTGTTTTTT. This sequence encodes CASSLITGELFF. The entire variable domain, with the rest obtained from reference TRBV18 and TRBJ2-2, is as follows: NAGVMQNPRHLVRRRGQEARLRCSPMKGHSHVYWYRQLPEEGLKFMVYLQKENIIDESGMPKERFSAEFPKEGPSILRIQQVVRGDSAAYFCASSLITGELFFGEGSRLTVL.

This clone was detected a few times. The J gene is TRBJ2-7, the V gene TRBV27; 9 bases fit TRBD2. From germline, CDR1 is MNHEY and CDR2 SMNVEV (reference sequence). The V gene end was trimmed by 6 bases and the J gene end by 0 bases; junction bases not matched to a gene: 6. The CDR3 totals 15 residues. In DNA form, the CDR3 reads TGTGCCAGCAGCTACAGCGGGGGGCGCTCCTACGAGCAGTACTTC. Protein sequence: CASSYSGGRSYEQYF.

This clone has just a few counts. This rearrangement joins TRBV6-5 to TRBJ2-2; maybe TRBD1 (5 bases). This CDR3 is built from 14 residues. V was clipped by 7 bases and J by 6 bases, with 15 bases between them. Germline V lookup: CDR1 MNHEY, CDR2 SVGAGI. The CDR3 DNA is TGTGCCAGCATCTCAGGGTTAGGAGCCGGGGAGCTGTTTTTT. Translation: CASISGLGAGELFF.

This chain connects TRBV4-2 to TRBJ2-7; D is perhaps TRBD1 (6 bases). V was shortened by 4 bases and J by 2 bases, with 21 bases between the two germline ends. Germline lookup yields CDR1 LGHNA and CDR2 YNFKEQ. The CDR3 is 17 amino acids. In nucleotides, the CDR3 is TGTGCCAGCAGCCTCCGACTTCCCGGGACACCTCCCTACGAGCAGTACGTC. Its protein is CASSLRLPGTPPYEQYV.

This clone was recorded a few times. The rearrangement links TRBV19 to TRBJ1-6, with D uncertain. With 6 bases removed from V and 10 bases from J, the gap between germline ends came to 19 bases. This CDR3 contains 15 residues. Germline-derived CDR1 and CDR2 are LNHDA and SQIVND (reference sequence). CDR3 sequence: CASSLSTEVPSPLHF. The CDR3 bases are TGTGCCAGTAGCCTTTCAACGGAGGTCCCCTCACCCCTCCACTTT.

The chain has TRBV4-1 and TRBJ1-6; no reliable D call. Between the trimmed V and J ends, which lost 0 bases and 10 bases, there was a span of 16 bases. Germline V gene sequence: CDR1 MGHRA, CDR2 YSYEKL. CDR3 length: 16 residues. The CDR3 is CASSQDNSGLNSPLHF. CDR3 nucleotides: TGCGCCAGCAGCCAAGATAACTCGGGGTTGAACTCACCCCTCCACTTT.